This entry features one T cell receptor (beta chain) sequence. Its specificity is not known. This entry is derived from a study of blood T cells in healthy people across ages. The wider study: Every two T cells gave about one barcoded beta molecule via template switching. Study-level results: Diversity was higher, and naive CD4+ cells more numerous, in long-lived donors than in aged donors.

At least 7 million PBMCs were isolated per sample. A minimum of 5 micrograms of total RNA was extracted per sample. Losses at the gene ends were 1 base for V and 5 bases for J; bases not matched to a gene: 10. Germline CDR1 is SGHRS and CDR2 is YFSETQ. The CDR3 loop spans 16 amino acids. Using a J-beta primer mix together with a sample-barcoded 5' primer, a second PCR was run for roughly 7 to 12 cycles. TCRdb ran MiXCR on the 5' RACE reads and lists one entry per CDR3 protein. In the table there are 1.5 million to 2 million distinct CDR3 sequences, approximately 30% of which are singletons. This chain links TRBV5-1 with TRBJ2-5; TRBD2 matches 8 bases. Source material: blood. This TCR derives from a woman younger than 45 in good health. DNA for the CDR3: TGCGCCAGCAGCTTGTCCCAGGGACTAGTCGGGGAGACCCAGTACTTC. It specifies CASSLSQGLVGETQYF.